This T cell receptor (beta chain) was profiled in a study of somatic mutations in cytotoxic T cells in rheumatoid arthritis (dated by TCRdb to 2015 to 2018). The study in broad terms: Patient peripheral blood (just over 29 ml EDTA) was drawn right after diagnosis and before any treatment started. A FACSAria II or Sony SH800 was used to flow-sort some V beta antibody-stained T-cell populations at nearly 100% purity, and TCRB sequencing was also done on sorted V beta1+ cells. Whether expanded CD8+ T-cell clones in untreated, newly diagnosed rheumatoid arthritis carry somatic mutations was the study question, and clonality was characterized with TCRB deep sequencing. TCRB deep sequencing covered approximately 64 patients with rheumatoid arthritis along with 15 to 25 healthy controls. Patients and controls did not essentially differ in median age, which was nearly identical between the groups. General findings and caveats noted by the study authors: Viral specificity could not be ruled out by absence from virus-specific databases, and the antigen targets of the expanded CD8+ clones remained unknown. In about an eighth of the roughly 60 patients the largest CD8+ clone exceeded 20% of CD8+ cells, and several identical CD8+ TCRB sequences were shared between blood and synovial fluid. There was no significant difference in CD8+ T-cell clonality between rheumatoid arthritis patients and age-matched healthy controls. In patients, CD8+ clonality rose with age (Spearman r ≈ 0.49), which was not the case in healthy controls. The slight underrepresentation of TRBV07 in patients was not corrected for multiple comparisons.

Genomic DNA underwent TCRB CDR3 sequencing using the immunoSEQ assay. The authors' analysis ran thus. When patient CD8+ clones exceeding 1% were checked against published virus-specific TCRB sequences, only a few matched. Only productive TCRB rearrangements were included in the analyses. A clone was defined by a unique TCRB CDR3 sequence, and clonality was computed as a productive clonality index based on Shannon entropy. Repertoire overlap between two samples was calculated from the template counts of each clone relative to total templates per sample. V-gene usage measured by flow cytometry correlated with TCRB sequencing V-gene usage, with a Spearman r of around 0.62. Here the immuneACCESS table is served through TCRdb, limited to in-frame sequences with V and J called. Missing clones are a known gap in these copies; in checked studies unresolved V genes cover under half, and the rest lacks a known reason. Clone size and V and J calls were adopted from that table, with D and trimming inferred from the DNA. The sample table holds 10,000 to 15,000 clones, of which about four fifths were seen once. The ten most abundant clones make up 22% of the sample.

This clone was observed a handful of times. Its binding antigen is unknown. No base quality values were provided; no much bigger clone lies one nucleotide off. CD4+ and CD8+ cells were isolated by positive magnetic bead selection on an AutoMACS, and purity was checked by flow cytometry. Initial screening for clonal expansions relied on flow cytometry with a TCR V beta antibody panel, after which sorted CD8+ fractions underwent TCRB deep sequencing for characterization. Peripheral blood mononuclear cells were isolated by Ficoll-Paque PLUS density gradient separation. Nucleospin Tissue or Tissue XS kits were used to extract DNA from CD4-enriched, CD8-enriched or PBMC samples, and a Qubit 2.0 fluorometer was used for quantification. V loses 4 bases of germline sequence and J loses 3 bases, and the interval between the two ends is 7 bases. From cysteine to phenylalanine, the CDR3 is 12 amino acids long. This entry keeps only the CDR3 DNA: 36 bases, framed from base 1. As encoded in the germline V gene (reference sequence), CDR1 is SEHNR while CDR2 is FQNEAQ.

The TCR sequence derives from an adult with rheumatoid arthritis. Recombination linked TRBV7-9 to TRBJ2-7; a weak D assignment points to TRBD2 (5 bases agree). Sequencing used CD8+ T cells sorted from blood. The CDR3 protein is CASSSGVYEQYF. The nucleotides read TGTGCCAGCAGCTCCGGGGTCTACGAGCAGTACTTC.